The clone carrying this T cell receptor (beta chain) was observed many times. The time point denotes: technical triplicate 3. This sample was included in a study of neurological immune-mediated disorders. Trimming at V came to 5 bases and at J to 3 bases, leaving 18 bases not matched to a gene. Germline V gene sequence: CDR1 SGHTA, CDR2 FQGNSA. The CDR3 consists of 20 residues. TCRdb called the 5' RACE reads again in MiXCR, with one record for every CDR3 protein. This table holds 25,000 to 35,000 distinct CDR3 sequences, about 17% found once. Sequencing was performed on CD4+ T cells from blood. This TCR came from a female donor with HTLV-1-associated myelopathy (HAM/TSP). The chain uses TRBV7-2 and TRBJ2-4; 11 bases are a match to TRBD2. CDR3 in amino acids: CASSPGRGLAGGMGKNIQYF. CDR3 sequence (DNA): TGTGCCAGCAGCCCCGGTCGTGGTCTAGCGGGGGGTATGGGCAAAAACATTCAGTACTTC.